The clone carrying this T cell receptor (beta chain) was counted many times. No antigen is known for it. The data originate from a study of T cells in Graves' hyperthyroidism and ophthalmopathy. Whole-study context: Prior to any treatment, at the point of initial diagnosis, peripheral blood was collected. Study results and limitations: Through a model of 13 V-J features, ophthalmopathy was separated from stable hyperthyroidism.

What was amplified from RNA transcripts were TCR beta CDR3 regions. The TCR CDR3 first-round RT-PCR relied on the HTBI primer set. Using its own MiXCR run on the multiplex PCR reads, TCRdb lists one record per CDR3 protein. The profile shows about 52,000 distinct CDR3 sequences, under 50% of them singletons. Deletions cut 0 bases from V and 4 bases from J, with 19 bases between. CDR1 is DFQATT and CDR2 is SNEGSKA in the germline V gene (reference sequence). The CDR3 length is 17 residues. The clonotype comes from a woman in her forties or fifties with Graves' ophthalmopathy. The V and J genes are TRBV20-1 and TRBJ2-1; the D gene could be TRBD1 or TRBD2 (6 bases each). The sequencing input was blood. This CDR3 reads CSARDSEGWGAYNEQFF. CDR3 in DNA: TGCAGTGCTAGAGATTCGGAGGGATGGGGGGCTTACAATGAGCAGTTCTTC.